This T cell receptor beta chain was recorded in a study of CXCR3-negative and CXCR3-positive naive CD8 T cells (dated by TCRdb to between 2019 and 2020). Study-wide context: In total, some 150 million TRB reads were obtained, which works out to roughly 1.5 +/- 0.3 million reads per library. The diversity and physicochemical repertoire analyses included about a dozen donors pooled from two independent experiments. TRBV-TRBJ cluster analysis included naive subsets from several donors and memory cells from 3 donors. The paper as a whole reports these results and caveats: Because surface CD5, which is linked to self-reactivity in mice, was comparable between the naive subsets, TCR interaction strength was also inferred from the physicochemical properties of TRB CDR3s. Compared with CXCR3-negative naive cells, CXCR3-positive naive cells had TRB CDR3s with higher hydrophobicity (lower Kidera factor 4), lower energy, and higher strength and volume indices. CXCR3 expression partially decreased after cryopreservation, so most assays used freshly isolated PBMCs. Within the same donor, TRBV-TRBJ usage looked similar between naive CXCR3-negative and CXCR3-positive cells, but memory cells had distinct patterns. Repertoire diversity was comparably high in both naive subsets but much lower in memory CD8+ T cells.

Regarding this clonotype: The clone's antigen remains unknown.

The instrument was a NextSeq 550. The Human TCR Profiling Kit (MiLaboratory) was used to make UMI-labeled 5' RACE TRB cDNA libraries. cDNA synthesis used the entire amount of extracted RNA, and PCR amplification then used the entire amount of cDNA produced. Libraries were prepared in parallel using an identical number of PCR cycles. As for how the authors treated the data: With a minimum of two reads required per UMI, MIGEC and MiXCR pulled out about 50,000 +/- 10,000 unique UMI-labeled TRB cDNA molecules from each library. An average of approximately 40,000 +/- 10,000 functional in-frame TRB CDR3 nucleotide clonotypes without stop codons was found per library. After downsampling to 5000 UMI-labeled TRB molecules per sample, diversity metrics, including normalized Shannon-Wiener and Chao1, were computed in VDJtools. Clonotype-size-weighted physicochemical properties of the central five CDR3 residues (interaction energy, strength, volume and Kidera factor 4) were computed in VDJtools. The reads were reprocessed in TCRdb, with one entry per CDR3 protein sequence and no accompanying DNA. The V and J calls and clone size are TCRdb's, not the authors'. The sample table on file contains under 150,000 distinct CDR3 sequences. Over 0.35% of the sample rests with the top ten.

Each CD8+ T cell subset was flow-sorted in triplicate, with some 300,000 cells per subset placed directly into RLT lysis buffer. To exclude memory contaminants, naive CD8+ T cells were stringently defined as CD45RO-CCR7+CD27+CD95-. Using standard density gradient centrifugation, peripheral blood mononuclear cells were isolated from buffy coats. Naive CXCR3-negative and CXCR3-positive CD8+ T cells were flow-sorted using a FACSAria III. An RNeasy Mini Kit was used to extract total RNA from the sorted cells. Sequenced sample: naive CXCR3+ CD8+ T cells from blood. The cell subset or site label here, explained by the study, means: CD45RO-CCR7+CD27+CD95- naive CD8+ T cells expressing CXCR3 (TNR3+). This sequence was found in a human donor in good health. Some clones in this sample may be carry-over from other donors' samples.

The CDR3 reads as follows: CASSLAGGLSEQFF. This chain joins TRBV2 to TRBJ2-1; the D call of TRBD2 rests on TCRdb alone, since no DNA is present to check it. The germline V gene encodes CDR1 SNHLY and CDR2 FYNNEI. Inclusive of the bounding cysteine and phenylalanine, the CDR3 is 14 residues long. The protein alone is recorded here.